Below, 11 T cell receptor beta chains from the same sample are listed, as sequenced in a study of blood T cell repertoires in COVID-19. Data came from immunoSEQ multiplex PCR; TCRdb stores just in-frame clones and leaves some out. In the table there are 110,000 to 150,000 clones, approximately 87% of which are singletons. The specimen sequenced was peripheral blood. The receptors stem from a human donor in a cohort sampled during active COVID-19.

The V and J genes are TRBV5-1 and TRBJ1-3; 9 positions agree with TRBD1. This CDR3 is 14 amino acids long. V trimming: 4 bases; J trimming: 8 bases; junction bases outside the gene matches: 7. Germline V gives CDR1 SGHRS, CDR2 YFSETQ. CDR3 sequence (DNA): TGCGCCAGCAGCCCCGGGACAGGGTACGACACCATATATTTT. As protein: CASSPGTGYDTIYF.

The J gene is TRBJ1-4, the V gene TRBV9, with 7 bases matching TRBD1. The germline gives CDR1 SGDLS, CDR2 YYNGEE. The CDR3 contains 14 residues. V shed 0 bases and J 8 bases; nucleotides not matched to a gene: 4. The CDR3 sequence is CASSVGQGTEKLFF. Here the CDR3 DNA reads TGTGCCAGCAGCGTAGGACAGGGTACCGAAAAACTGTTTTTT.

The chain employs TRBV5-8 and TRBJ2-3, with 16 bases lining up with TRBD2. The CDR3 covers 17 residues. V lost 3 bases, J lost 3 bases, and 4 bases stayed unmatched. CDR1 and CDR2 (germline): SGHTS, YDEGEE. Here the CDR3 DNA reads TGTGCCAGCAGCTCGGGACTAGCGGGGGGGCAAACAGATACGCAGTATTTT. Its translation is CASSSGLAGGQTDTQYF. The variable domain in full, completed from reference TRBV5-8 and TRBJ2-3, reads EAGVTQSPTHLIKTRGQQATLRCSPISGHTSVYWYQQALGLGLQFLLWYDEGEERNRGNFPPRFSGRQFPNYSSELNVNALELEDSALYLCASSSGLAGGQTDTQYFGPGTRLTVL.

Comments on this clone: Other DNA sequences within the sample encode an identical CDR3. This chain connects TRBV5-4 to TRBJ2-5, with D perhaps matching TRBD2 (7 bases). CDR1 and CDR2 from the germline V gene are SGHNT and YYREEE (reference sequence). Trimming took off 2 bases at V and 4 bases at J, with 9 bases between the two ends. The CDR3 runs to 13 residues. CDR3 loop: CASSLRGAETQYF. The CDR3 bases are TGTGCCAGCAGCTTACGGGGGGCAGAGACCCAGTACTTC. Looking up the rest from reference TRBV5-4 and TRBJ2-5 gives the full variable domain: ETGVTQSPTHLIKTRGQQVTLRCSSQSGHNTVSWYQQALGQGPQFIFQYYREEENGRGNFPPRFSGLQFPNYSSELNVNALELDDSALYLCASSLRGAETQYFGPGTRLLVL.

DNA for the CDR3: TGCAGCGTTGGCGGACTCAATCAGCCCCAGCATTTT. Amino acids: CSVGGLNQPQHF. This chain joins TRBV29-1 and TRBJ1-5; no definite D call. Trimming shortened V by 4 bases and J by 3 bases, and 7 bases separated the two germline ends. This CDR3 spans 12 amino acids. Germline CDR1 reads SQVTM; CDR2 reads ANQGSEA.

This clone was counted many times. The rearrangement links TRBV6-2 or TRBV6-3 to TRBJ1-2; no reliable D call. Germline loops: CDR1 MNHEY, CDR2 SVGEGT. The V gene lost 5 bases and the J gene lost 3 bases, with 16 bases spanning the gap. This CDR3 comprises 15 residues. This chain's CDR3 is CASSPYAAAYYGYTF. In nucleotides, the CDR3 is TGTGCCAGCAGTCCATACGCGGCAGCATACTATGGCTACACCTTC.

The chain combines TRBV3-1 (or the pseudogene TRBV3-2) with TRBJ2-7; D call uncertain. The V end lost 3 bases, the J end lost 5 bases, and 11 bases lay between the germline ends. The length of the CDR3 is 13 residues. Per the germline V gene, CDR1 is LGHDT and CDR2 is YNNKEL (reference sequence). In DNA form, the CDR3 reads TGTGCCAGCAGCCACGGGTTTTTCGACGAGCAGTACTTC. Translated, it gives CASSHGFFDEQYF.

This clone has just one count. V gene TRBV9 combines with J gene TRBJ2-2, with 10 bases that match TRBD2. Germline V gene data show CDR1 as SGDLS and CDR2 as YYNGEE. With 4 bases clipped from V and 3 bases from J, the junction kept 3 bases outside the gene matches. The CDR3 covers 15 residues. CDR3 bases: TGTGCCAGCAGCCAAAGCGGGGGGGACACCGGGGAGCTGTTTTTT. Protein product: CASSQSGGDTGELFF.

V is TRBV5-1 and J is TRBJ1-4; D uncertain. Germline assignment: CDR1 SGHRS and CDR2 YFSETQ. The CDR3 covers 15 residues. V was trimmed by 0 bases and J by 8 bases, leaving 14 bases between them. The CDR3 region is CASSLDRRNGEKLFF. The CDR3 bases are TGCGCCAGCAGCTTGGATCGGAGAAATGGGGAAAAACTGTTTTTT.

The rearrangement joins TRBV19 to TRBJ2-5; weak D call: TRBD1 (6 bases). Germline V CDR1 and CDR2: LNHDA, SQIVND (reference sequence). V was trimmed by 5 bases and J by 0 bases, leaving 13 bases between them. CDR3 length: 15 amino acids. The CDR3 spells CASSLGQPYQETQYF. The CDR3 DNA reads TGTGCCAGTAGTCTAGGACAGCCGTACCAAGAGACCCAGTACTTC.

V and J are TRBV12-3 or TRBV12-4 and TRBJ1-2; D is unresolved. The CDR3 is 13 amino acids. V lost 5 bases and J lost 7, with 14 bases in between. This CDR3 reads CASSPLAGSGYTF. CDR3 DNA sequence: TGTGCCAGCAGTCCCTTGGCGGGCTCTGGCTACACCTTC.